This entry features one T cell receptor (beta chain) sequence. Its antigen is not identified. Looked up from germline, CDR1 is SGHTA and CDR2 is FQGNSA. J gave up 7 bases and V 5 bases, and 5 bases lay outside the gene matches. This CDR3 region has 14 residues. Sequenced by immunoSEQ multiplex PCR; TCRdb stores in-frame clones only, minus some. The repertoire includes some 170,000 clones, approximately 95% of them detected once, and around 0.97% sits in the top ten. The sample is drawn from a study of T cell responses to AZD1222 COVID-19 vaccine. Study-wide points: The breadth and depth of Spike-specific TCRs increased once two AZD1222 doses had been given. The CD4 TCRs associated with vaccination extended across spike and predominated at 160-218 and 743-854. It should be noted that donors were predominantly white British and more often female, and clonal diversity was possibly underestimated. The number of AZD1222 recipients seropositive at baseline was only 5 to 7.

The chain couples TRBV7-2 to TRBJ1-2; 12 positions agree with TRBD1. The source of this sequence is an adult who received the MenACWY meningococcal vaccine as a control. The sequences come from peripheral blood, collected 28 days after the second dose of the MenACWY control vaccine. This chain's CDR3 is CASSPRDRGPGYTF. CDR3 coding DNA: TGTGCCAGCAGCCCCCGGGACAGGGGGCCTGGCTACACCTTC.